This is a list of T cell receptor beta chains from one sample in a study of blood T cell repertoires in COVID-19. Method: immunoSEQ multiplex PCR; TCRdb's copy keeps in-frame clones and lacks some. The data show fewer than 300,000 clones, with about 89% seen just once and 2.2% held by the top ten. Sequenced: peripheral blood. These receptors originate from a young woman with COVID-19, enrolled during active disease. CDR3s include the opening cysteine and the closing phenylalanine or tryptophan. D genes are given only for firm matches.

NA	15	TRBV4-1	TRBJ2-7	CASSPVADPSYEQYF
NA	16	TRBV10-3	TRBJ2-1	CAISESGSPSHNEQFF
NA	16	TRBV19	TRBJ1-1	CASSMGHRAWGTEAFF
NA	12	TRBV6-5	TRBJ1-6	CASSTGSSPLHF
TRBD1	19	TRBV4-1	TRBJ1-4	CASSQEGQGGLGVDEKLFF
NA	14	TRBV3-1/TRBV3-2	TRBJ1-1	CASSQVGGNTEAFF
NA	12	TRBV2	TRBJ2-7	CASTAGSYEQYF
NA	14	TRBV7-2	TRBJ1-1	CASSPGGAHTEAFF
NA	15	TRBV28	TRBJ1-2	CASTPQGEGDYGYTF
NA	14	TRBV6-4	TRBJ2-1	CASSSVRTDGEQFF
TRBD1	15	TRBV10-3	TRBJ1-1	CAIRATGETNTEAFF
TRBD1	17	TRBV4-1	TRBJ2-6	CASSHTTTGNGANVLTF
NA	15	TRBV28	TRBJ1-5	CASSITGYSNQPQHF
NA	15	TRBV2	TRBJ1-3	CASSVQGDAGNTIYF
NA	14	TRBV13	TRBJ2-7	CASSGGLTSYEQYF
TRBD2	20	TRBV3-1/TRBV3-2	TRBJ2-4	CASSQAPKTGTRRRGNIQYF
NA	16	TRBV4-1	TRBJ1-2	CASSQDLSGTPYGYTF
TRBD1	17	TRBV4-2	TRBJ2-2	CASSLRTGTSNTGELFF
TRBD2	17	TRBV27	TRBJ2-1	CASSLEPPSGRPNEQFF
NA	13	TRBV27	TRBJ2-1	CASSLMVVTEQFF
NA	13	TRBV12-3/TRBV12-4	TRBJ1-2	CASSLRTAYGYTF
TRBD1	15	TRBV27	TRBJ2-3	CASSFRGTGYDTQYF
NA	14	TRBV24-1	TRBJ1-2	CATSDLSGIHGYTF
TRBD2	16	TRBV9	TRBJ2-1	CASSAPGLAMANEQFF
TRBD2	16	TRBV24-1	TRBJ2-1	CATSAQGTSGYNEQFF
NA	16	TRBV7-6	TRBJ2-7	CASSLEAGANSYEQYF
NA	16	TRBV5-4	TRBJ1-6	CASSLGALSSNSPLHF
TRBD1	15	TRBV30	TRBJ1-5	CAWSTTSGQGRPQHF
NA	14	TRBV30	TRBJ1-4	CAWSIGLGNEKLFF
TRBD1	14	TRBV7-9	TRBJ1-2	CASSSMGQGYGYTF
NA	15	TRBV27	TRBJ2-7	CASSLHRDTIYEQYF
NA	15	TRBV18	TRBJ1-5	CASSPSGVGNQPQHF
NA	12	TRBV19	TRBJ2-7	CASSISVGEQYF
TRBD1	13	TRBV19	TRBJ1-6	CASSGQVNSPLHF
NA	13	TRBV5-5	TRBJ1-2	CASSFEPDYGYTF
TRBD1	17	TRBV28	TRBJ1-5	CASSSTHGRGSHQPQHF
NA	14	TRBV2	TRBJ2-5	CASSDSRGQETQYF